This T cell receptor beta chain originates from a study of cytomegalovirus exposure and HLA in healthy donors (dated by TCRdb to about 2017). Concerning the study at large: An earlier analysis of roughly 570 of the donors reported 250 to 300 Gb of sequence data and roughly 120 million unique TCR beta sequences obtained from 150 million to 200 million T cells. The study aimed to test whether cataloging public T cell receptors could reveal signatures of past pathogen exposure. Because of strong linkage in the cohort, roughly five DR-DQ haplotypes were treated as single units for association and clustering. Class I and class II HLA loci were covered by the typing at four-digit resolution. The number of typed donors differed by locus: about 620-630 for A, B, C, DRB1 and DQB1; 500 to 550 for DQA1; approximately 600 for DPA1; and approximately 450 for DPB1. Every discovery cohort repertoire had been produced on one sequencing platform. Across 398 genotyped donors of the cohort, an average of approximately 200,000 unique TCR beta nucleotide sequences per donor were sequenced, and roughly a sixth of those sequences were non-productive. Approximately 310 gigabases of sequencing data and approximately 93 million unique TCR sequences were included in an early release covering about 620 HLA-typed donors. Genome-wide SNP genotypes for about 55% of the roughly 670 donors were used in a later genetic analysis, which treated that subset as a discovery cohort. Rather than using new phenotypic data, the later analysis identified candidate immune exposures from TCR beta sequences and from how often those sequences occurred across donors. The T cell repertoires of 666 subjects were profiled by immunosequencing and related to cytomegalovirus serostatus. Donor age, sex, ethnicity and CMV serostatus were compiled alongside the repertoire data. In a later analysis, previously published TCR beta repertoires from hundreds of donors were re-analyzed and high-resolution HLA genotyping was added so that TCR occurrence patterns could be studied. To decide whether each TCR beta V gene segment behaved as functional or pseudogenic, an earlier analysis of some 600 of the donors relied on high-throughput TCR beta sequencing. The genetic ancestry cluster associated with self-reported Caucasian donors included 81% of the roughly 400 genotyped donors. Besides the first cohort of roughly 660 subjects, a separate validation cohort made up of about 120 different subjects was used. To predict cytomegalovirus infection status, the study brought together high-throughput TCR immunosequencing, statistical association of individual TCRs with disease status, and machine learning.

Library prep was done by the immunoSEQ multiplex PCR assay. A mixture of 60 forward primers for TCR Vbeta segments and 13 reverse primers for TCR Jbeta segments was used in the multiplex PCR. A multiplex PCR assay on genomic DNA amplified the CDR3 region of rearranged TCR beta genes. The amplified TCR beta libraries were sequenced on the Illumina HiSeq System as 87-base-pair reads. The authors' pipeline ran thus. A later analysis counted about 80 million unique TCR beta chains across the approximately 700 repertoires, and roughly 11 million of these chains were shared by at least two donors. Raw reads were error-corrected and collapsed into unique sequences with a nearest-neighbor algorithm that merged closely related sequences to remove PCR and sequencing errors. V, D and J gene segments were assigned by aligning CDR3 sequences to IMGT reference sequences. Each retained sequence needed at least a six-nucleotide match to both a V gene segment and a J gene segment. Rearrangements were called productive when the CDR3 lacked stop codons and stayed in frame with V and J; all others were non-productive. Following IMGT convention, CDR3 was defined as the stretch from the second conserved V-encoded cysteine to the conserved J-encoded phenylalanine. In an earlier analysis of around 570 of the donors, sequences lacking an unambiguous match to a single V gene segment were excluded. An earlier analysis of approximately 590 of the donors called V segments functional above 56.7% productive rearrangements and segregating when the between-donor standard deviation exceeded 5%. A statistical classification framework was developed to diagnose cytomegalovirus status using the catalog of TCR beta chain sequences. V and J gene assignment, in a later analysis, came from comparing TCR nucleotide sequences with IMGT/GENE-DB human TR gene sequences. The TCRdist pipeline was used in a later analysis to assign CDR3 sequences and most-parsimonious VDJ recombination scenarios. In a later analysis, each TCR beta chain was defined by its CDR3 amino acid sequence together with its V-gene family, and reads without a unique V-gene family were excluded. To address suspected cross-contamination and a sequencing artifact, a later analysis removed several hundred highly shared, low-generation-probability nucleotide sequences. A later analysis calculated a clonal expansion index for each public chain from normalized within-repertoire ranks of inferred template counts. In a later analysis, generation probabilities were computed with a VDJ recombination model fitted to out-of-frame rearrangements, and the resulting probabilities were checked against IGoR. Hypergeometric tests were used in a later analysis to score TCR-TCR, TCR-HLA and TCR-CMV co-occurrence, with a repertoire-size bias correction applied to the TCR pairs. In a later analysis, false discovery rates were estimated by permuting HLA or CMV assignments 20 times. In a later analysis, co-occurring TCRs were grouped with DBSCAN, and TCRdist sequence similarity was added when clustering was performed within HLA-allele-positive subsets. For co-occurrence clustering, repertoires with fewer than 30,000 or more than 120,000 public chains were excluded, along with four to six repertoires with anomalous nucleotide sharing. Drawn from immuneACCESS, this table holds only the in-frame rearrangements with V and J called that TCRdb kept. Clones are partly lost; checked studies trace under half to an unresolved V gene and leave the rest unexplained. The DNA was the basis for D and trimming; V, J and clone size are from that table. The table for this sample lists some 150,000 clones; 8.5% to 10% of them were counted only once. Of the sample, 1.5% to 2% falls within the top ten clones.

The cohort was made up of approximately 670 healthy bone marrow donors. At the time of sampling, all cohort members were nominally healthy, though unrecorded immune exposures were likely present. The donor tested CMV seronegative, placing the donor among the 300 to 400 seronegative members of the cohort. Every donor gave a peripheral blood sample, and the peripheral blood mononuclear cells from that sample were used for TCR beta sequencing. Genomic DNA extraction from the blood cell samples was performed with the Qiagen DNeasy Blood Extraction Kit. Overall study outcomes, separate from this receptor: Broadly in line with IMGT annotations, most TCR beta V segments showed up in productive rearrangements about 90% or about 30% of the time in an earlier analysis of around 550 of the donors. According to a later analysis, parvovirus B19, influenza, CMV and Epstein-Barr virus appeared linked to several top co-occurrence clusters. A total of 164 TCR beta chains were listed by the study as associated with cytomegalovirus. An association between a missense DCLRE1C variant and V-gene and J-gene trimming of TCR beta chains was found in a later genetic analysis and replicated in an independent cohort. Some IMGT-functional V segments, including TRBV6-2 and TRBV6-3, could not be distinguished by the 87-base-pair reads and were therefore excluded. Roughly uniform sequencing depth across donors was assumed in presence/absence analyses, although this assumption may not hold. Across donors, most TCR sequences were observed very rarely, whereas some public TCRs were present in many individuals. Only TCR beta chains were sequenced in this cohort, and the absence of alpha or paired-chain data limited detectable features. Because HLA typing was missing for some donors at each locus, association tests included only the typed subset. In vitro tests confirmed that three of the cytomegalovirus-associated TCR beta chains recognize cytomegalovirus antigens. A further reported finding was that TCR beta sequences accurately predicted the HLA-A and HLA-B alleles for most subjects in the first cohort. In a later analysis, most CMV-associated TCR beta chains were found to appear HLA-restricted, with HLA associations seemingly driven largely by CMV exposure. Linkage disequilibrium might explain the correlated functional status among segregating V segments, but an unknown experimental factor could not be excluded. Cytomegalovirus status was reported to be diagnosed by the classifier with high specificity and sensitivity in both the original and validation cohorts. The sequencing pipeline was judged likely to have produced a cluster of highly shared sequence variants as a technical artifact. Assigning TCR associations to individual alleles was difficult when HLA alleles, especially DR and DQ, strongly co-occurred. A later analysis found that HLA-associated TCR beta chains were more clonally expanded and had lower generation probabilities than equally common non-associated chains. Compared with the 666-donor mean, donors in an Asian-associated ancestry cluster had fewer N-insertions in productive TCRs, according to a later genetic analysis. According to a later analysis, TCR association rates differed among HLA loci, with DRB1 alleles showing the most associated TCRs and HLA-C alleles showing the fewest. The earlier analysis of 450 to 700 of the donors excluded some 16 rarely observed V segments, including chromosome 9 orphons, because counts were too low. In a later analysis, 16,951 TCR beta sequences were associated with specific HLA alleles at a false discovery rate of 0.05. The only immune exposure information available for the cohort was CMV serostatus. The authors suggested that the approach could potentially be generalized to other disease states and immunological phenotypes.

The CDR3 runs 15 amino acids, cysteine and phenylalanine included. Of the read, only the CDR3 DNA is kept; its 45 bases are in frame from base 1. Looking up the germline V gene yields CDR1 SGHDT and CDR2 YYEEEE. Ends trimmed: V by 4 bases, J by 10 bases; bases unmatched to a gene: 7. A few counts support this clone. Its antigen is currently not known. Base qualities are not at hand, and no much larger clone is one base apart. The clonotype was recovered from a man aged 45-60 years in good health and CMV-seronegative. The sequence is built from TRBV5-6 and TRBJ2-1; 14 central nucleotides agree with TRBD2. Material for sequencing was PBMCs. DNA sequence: TGTGCCAGCAGCCTGGGACTAGCGGGAGTTCGGGAGCAGTTCTTC. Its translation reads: CASSLGLAGVREQFF.